Each of the 24 T cell receptor beta chains below was sequenced from the same sample in a study of neoadjuvant anti-PD-1 for oral cavity cancer. Time point denoted: after neoadjuvant nivolumab, at surgical resection. Only in-frame clones appear in the TCRdb table, and some are missing; sequencing was by immunoSEQ multiplex PCR. This repertoire shows nearly 10,000 clones, approximately 57% found once; its top ten account for less than 4.5%. The sample here was PBMCs, taken after nivolumab (anti-PD-1) treatment. Source of these receptors: a person aged 40 to 85 with oral cavity squamous cell carcinoma.

This clone was picked up a small number of times. The rearrangement joins TRBV5-1 to TRBJ2-7; 14 bases line up with TRBD2. CDR3 length equals 13 residues. The V segment lost 9 bases and the J segment 6 bases; nucleotides outside the gene matches: 5. Germline values: CDR1 SGHRS, CDR2 YFSETQ. In DNA, the CDR3 is TGCGCCACAACAGGACTAGCGGGAGGCGAGCAGTACTTC. Translation: CATTGLAGGEQYF. Supplemented by reference TRBV5-1 and TRBJ2-7, the full variable domain reads KAGVTQTPRYLIKTRGQQVTLSCSPISGHRSVSWYQQTPGQGLQFLFEYFSETQRNKGNFPGRFSGRQFSNSRSEMNVSTLELGDSALYLCATTGLAGGEQYFGPGTRLTVT.

The V gene is TRBV5-1, the J gene TRBJ2-1; 7 positions match TRBD1. V lost 1 base to trimming and J lost 4 bases; unmatched junction nucleotides: 5. Germline values: CDR1 SGHRS, CDR2 YFSETQ. The CDR3 contains 15 residues. The CDR3, as DNA: TGCGCCAGCAGCTTGACCGGGACAGATTACAATGAGCAGTTCTTC. Amino acids: CASSLTGTDYNEQFF.

The chain employs TRBV20-1 and TRBJ2-7; D not certain. This CDR3 has 11 amino acids. Trimming took 3 bases from V and 6 from J, leaving 9 bases between them. Looked up from germline, CDR1 is DFQATT and CDR2 is SNEGSKA (reference sequence). CDR3 nucleotide sequence: TGCAGTGCTAGCCCAGACGGCGAGCAGTACTTC. Amino acid sequence: CSASPDGEQYF.

The rearrangement links TRBV5-5 to TRBJ2-2; 8 bases are shared with TRBD1. The junction had 6 bases not matched to a gene; V was cut back by 0 bases and J by 2 bases. The CDR3 consists of 17 residues. CDR1 and CDR2 (germline): SGHKS, YYEKEE (reference sequence). The CDR3 loop reads CASSLELDRVNTGELFF. Written as DNA, the CDR3 is TGTGCCAGCAGCTTGGAACTGGACAGGGTCAACACCGGGGAGCTGTTTTTT.

J is TRBJ1-5 and V is TRBV2; D is possibly TRBD1 (6 bases). V lost 1 base to trimming and J lost 4 bases, with 11 bases between them. The CDR3 has 15 amino acids. Per the germline V gene, CDR1 is SNHLY and CDR2 is FYNNEI. As DNA, the CDR3 is TGTGCCAGCAGTGAAGACGGACAGCGTAATCAGCCCCAGCATTTT. Translating gives CASSEDGQRNQPQHF.

This chain links TRBV19 with TRBJ1-2, with D hard to call. V gave up 3 bases and J gave up 5 bases, with 7 bases separating them. This CDR3 comprises 12 residues. Per the germline V gene, CDR1 is LNHDA and CDR2 is SQIVND (reference sequence). DNA of the CDR3: TGTGCCAGTAGTATGAATAAGTATGGCTACACCTTC. Encoded protein: CASSMNKYGYTF. Full variable domain (remainder filled in from reference TRBV19 and TRBJ1-2): DGGITQSPKYLFRKEGQNVTLSCEQNLNHDAMYWYRQDPGQGLRLIYYSQIVNDFQKGDIAEGYSVSREKKESFPLTVTSAQKNPTAFYLCASSMNKYGYTFGSGTRLTVV.

The chain employs TRBV5-6 and TRBJ1-5; D is unclear. This CDR3 region has 16 residues. Germline V CDR1 and CDR2: SGHDT, YYEEEE. The V end was cut by 3 bases, the J end by 6 bases, with 19 bases between. CDR3 in amino acids: CASSSIAAGVGQPQHF. As DNA, the CDR3 is TGTGCCAGCAGCTCGATTGCGGCCGGGGTTGGTCAGCCCCAGCATTTT.

The chain links TRBV21-1 to TRBJ2-1; the table's D call TRBD2 went unverified against the DNA. TRBV21-1 counts as a pseudogene. The CDR3 consists of 16 residues. CDR3 protein: CASSKGLAGFYNEQFF. In DNA, the CDR3 is TGTGCCAGCAGCAAAGGACTAGCGGGATTCTACAATGAGCAGTTCTTC.

This sequence joins TRBV6-1 and TRBJ1-5; D not certain. Trimming left V 8 bases short and J 0 bases short, with 5 bases between. The CDR3 runs 12 residues. Per the germline V gene, CDR1 is MNHNS and CDR2 is SASEGT. The CDR3 nucleotides are TGTGCCAGCGGGGATAGCAATCAGCCCCAGCATTTT. This codes for CASGDSNQPQHF.

CDR3 amino acids: CASSLGPNTGELFF. The CDR3 region has the DNA TGTGCCAGCAGCCTGGGACCAAACACCGGGGAGCTGTTTTTT. This sequence joins TRBV5-4 and TRBJ2-2, with D perhaps TRBD1 or TRBD2 (5 bases each). There are 14 residues in the CDR3. Germline V CDR1 and CDR2: SGHNT, YYREEE (reference sequence). Between the trimmed V and J ends, which lost 4 bases and 2 bases, there was a span of 9 bases. Combining the CDR3 with reference TRBV5-4 and TRBJ2-2 gives the whole variable domain ETGVTQSPTHLIKTRGQQVTLRCSSQSGHNTVSWYQQALGQGPQFIFQYYREEENGRGNFPPRFSGLQFPNYSSELNVNALELDDSALYLCASSLGPNTGELFFGEGSRLTVL.

This chain uses TRBV20-1 with TRBJ1-2; D unresolved. This CDR3 is built from 11 residues. V lost 3 bases and J lost 5, with 7 bases in between. Per the germline V gene, CDR1 is DFQATT and CDR2 is SNEGSKA (reference sequence). The DNA of the CDR3 is TGCAGTGCTAGGTCAGCATATGGCTACACCTTC. It encodes CSARSAYGYTF.

The chain employs TRBV5-5 and TRBJ2-5; 10 nucleotides match TRBD1. V gave up 0 bases and J gave up 0 bases; unmatched junction bases: 2. The CDR3 runs to 16 residues. Germline V gene sequence: CDR1 SGHKS, CDR2 YYEKEE (reference sequence). For the CDR3, the DNA is TGTGCCAGCAGCTTGGTGGACAGGGGGGACCAAGAGACCCAGTACTTC. Encoded protein: CASSLVDRGDQETQYF.

The chain recombines TRBV15 with TRBJ1-1; no definite D call. This CDR3 spans 14 amino acids. The V end lost 4 bases, the J end lost 0 bases, and 9 bases lay between the germline ends. The germline gives CDR1 LNHNV, CDR2 YYDKDF (reference sequence). The DNA for the CDR3 is TGTGCCACCAGCATAAGTGGAATGAACACTGAAGCTTTCTTT. Translation: CATSISGMNTEAFF.

This clone turned up a few times. The genes are TRBV19 and TRBJ1-3; 8 nucleotides line up with TRBD1. CDR1 and CDR2 from the germline V gene are LNHDA and SQIVND (reference sequence). CDR3 length: 15 residues. J was trimmed by 4 bases and V by 5 bases; bases with no gene match: 7. The DNA of the CDR3 is TGTGCCAGTAGTCCAACCGGGACAGGCGGAAACACCATATATTTT. It codes for CASSPTGTGGNTIYF.

This chain links TRBV19 with TRBJ1-1, with TRBD1 identical over 7 bases. J lost 0 bases, V lost 5 bases, and 3 bases had no gene match. Germline V gene sequence: CDR1 LNHDA, CDR2 SQIVND (reference sequence). This CDR3 contains 14 residues. Here the CDR3 DNA reads TGTGCCAGTAGTCCCCAGGGGGTGAACACTGAAGCTTTCTTT. Its protein product is CASSPQGVNTEAFF.

V usage is TRBV2 and J usage is TRBJ1-1, with TRBD1 as a possible D gene (5 bases). This CDR3 region has 12 residues. Deletions cut 5 bases from V and 3 bases from J, with 7 bases between. From germline, CDR1 is SNHLY and CDR2 FYNNEI. Here the CDR3 DNA reads TGTGCCAGCAGTCTGGGGGACACTGAAGCTTTCTTT. This codes for CASSLGDTEAFF.

This chain joins TRBV27 and TRBJ1-3; 7 bases fit TRBD1. The CDR3 has 14 amino acids. Germline values: CDR1 MNHEY, CDR2 SMNVEV (reference sequence). Germline trimming cut 4 bases from V and 4 bases from J; bases unmatched to any gene: 4. The CDR3 reads CASSSTGHGNTIYF. CDR3 bases: TGTGCCAGCAGTTCGACAGGGCACGGAAACACCATATATTTT.

The chain couples TRBV2 to TRBJ1-2; D gene uncertain. The V end was cut by 3 bases, the J end by 2 bases, with 10 bases between. This CDR3 is 14 amino acids long. Germline V gene lookup returns CDR1 SNHLY and CDR2 FYNNEI. CDR3 nucleotide sequence: TGTGCCAGCAGTGATCCCACGGAGAACTATGGCTACACCTTC. It specifies CASSDPTENYGYTF.

The rearrangement uses TRBV10-3 and TRBJ1-6; the D is unclear. Trimming left V 4 bases short and J 0 bases short, with 16 bases between. The CDR3 is 18 residues long. Germline assignment: CDR1 ENHRY and CDR2 SYGVKD. The DNA of the CDR3 is TGTGCCATCAGTGCTTCAAAACTCCTCAGCTCCTATAATTCACCCCTCCACTTT. It specifies CAISASKLLSSYNSPLHF.

The sample holds one count of this clone. The J gene is TRBJ1-1, the V gene TRBV9; no clear D gene. The CDR3 has 11 amino acids. Germline CDR1 reads SGDLS; CDR2 reads YYNGEE. V was clipped by 6 bases and J by 3 bases, with 6 bases between them. In DNA form, the CDR3 reads TGTGCCAGCACGGATGACACTGAAGCTTTCTTT. Its translation is CASTDDTEAFF.

The J gene is TRBJ2-1, the V gene TRBV27, with 8 bases that match TRBD1. The CDR3 is made up of 17 amino acids. Germline lookup yields CDR1 MNHEY and CDR2 SMNVEV (reference sequence). Trimming removed 4 bases from V and 1 base from J; junction bases left unmatched: 9. This CDR3 reads CASSSRTGIGSYNEQFF. As DNA, the CDR3 is TGTGCCAGCAGTTCGAGGACAGGGATTGGATCCTACAATGAGCAGTTCTTC.

This rearrangement joins TRBV10-3 to TRBJ2-2, with 13 bases identical to TRBD2. Trimming removed 6 bases from V and 1 base from J; junction bases left unmatched: 5. CDR3 length: 17 amino acids. The germline V gene encodes CDR1 ENHRY and CDR2 SYGVKD. CDR3 nucleotides: TGTGCCATCAGACCCGGGACTAGCGGGGTGAACACCGGGGAGCTGTTTTTT. Its translation: CAIRPGTSGVNTGELFF.

The V and J genes are TRBV6-6 and TRBJ2-5; 7 nucleotides match TRBD2. The V segment lost 7 bases and the J segment 5 bases; nucleotides outside the gene matches: 10. CDR3 length: 14 residues. CDR1 is MNHNY and CDR2 is SVGAGI in the germline V gene (reference sequence). The CDR3, as DNA: TGTGCCAGCACCCCACTGGGAGGGTCGGAGACCCAGTACTTC. Residues: CASTPLGGSETQYF.

This clone was seen only a few times. The rearrangement joins TRBV7-9 to TRBJ2-1; 8 bases fit TRBD1. J gave up 6 bases and V 5 bases, and 6 bases lay outside the gene matches. The CDR3 runs 14 residues. CDR1 is SEHNR and CDR2 is FQNEAQ in the germline V gene (reference sequence). The CDR3 loop is CASSPGQGGNEQFF. The CDR3 DNA sequence: TGTGCCAGCAGCCCCGGACAGGGAGGCAATGAGCAGTTCTTC.